The 12 T cell receptor beta chains below all came from one sample that was sequenced in a study of blood T cell repertoires in COVID-19 (dated by TCRdb to 2018 to 2021). Library preparation used the immunoSEQ multiplex PCR assay. As stored in TCRdb, this immuneACCESS dataset retains in-frame rearrangements with V and J assigned. A fraction of the clones does not appear; measured against another copy, unresolved V genes explain less than half of the discrepancy, and the remainder lacks a known reason. The sample profile shows roughly 180,000 clones; roughly 88% of them were found once. 1% to 1.5% of the sample goes to the ten largest clones. Sample: peripheral blood. These receptors all stem from a man aged 60 to 69 who had recovered from COVID-19.

The chain carries TRBV9 and TRBJ1-1, with unresolved D. Germline loops: CDR1 SGDLS, CDR2 YYNGEE. This CDR3 is built from 15 residues. With 0 bases removed from V and 0 bases from J, the gap between germline ends came to 9 bases. The CDR3 DNA reads as TGTGCCAGCAGCGTAGGGGCGGGGATGAACACTGAAGCTTTCTTT. As protein: CASSVGAGMNTEAFF.

This clone has just one count. The gene calls are TRBV5-5 and TRBJ1-1; 7 bases are a match to TRBD1. CDR1 and CDR2 from the germline V gene are SGHKS and YYEKEE (reference sequence). V was clipped by 0 bases and J by 0 bases; unmatched bases: 5. The CDR3 covers 16 residues. The CDR3 loop is CASSLGQGVVNTEAFF. Written as DNA, the CDR3 is TGTGCCAGCAGCTTGGGTCAGGGGGTAGTGAACACTGAAGCTTTCTTT.

The V and J genes are TRBV6-5 and TRBJ1-6; 10 nucleotides align to TRBD1. This CDR3 spans 13 amino acids. Unmatched junction bases numbered 6, after V lost 0 bases and J lost 19 bases. Germline V lookup: CDR1 MNHEY, CDR2 SVGAGI. The CDR3 reads CASSYSSDRGLHF. In DNA form, the CDR3 reads TGTGCCAGCAGTTACTCGAGCGACAGGGGGCTTCACTTT.

This clone was recorded a few times. V is TRBV12-5 and J is TRBJ1-1; TRBD1 aligns across 9 bases. Germline CDR1 is LGHNT and CDR2 is FRNRAP. CDR3 size: 17 residues. With V trimmed by 1 base and J by 5 bases, 11 bases remained unmatched. Written as DNA, the CDR3 is TGTGCTAGTGGTTTGGGACTACAGGGGGCTAGGAAAACTGAAGCTTTCTTT. Its translation is CASGLGLQGARKTEAFF. Filled out from reference TRBV12-5 and TRBJ1-1, the complete variable domain reads DARVTQTPRHKVTEMGQEVTMRCQPILGHNTVFWYRQTMMQGLELLAYFRNRAPLDDSGMPKDRFSAEMPDATLATLKIQPSEPRDSAVYFCASGLGLQGARKTEAFFGQGTRLTVV.

This chain connects TRBV5-1 to TRBJ2-5; 7 positions match TRBD2. Germline V gives CDR1 SGHRS, CDR2 YFSETQ. The CDR3 consists of 14 residues. V shed 4 bases, J shed 3 bases, and the junction held 6 bases outside the gene matches. This CDR3 is CASSPMSGEETQYF. As DNA, the CDR3 is TGCGCCAGCAGCCCCATGAGCGGGGAAGAGACCCAGTACTTC.

The chain couples TRBV7-6 to TRBJ2-2; 12 bases map to TRBD2. The length of the CDR3 is 17 residues. Trimming removed 3 bases from V and 8 bases from J; junction bases left unmatched: 10. Germline values: CDR1 SGHVS, CDR2 FNYEAQ. The CDR3 DNA follows: TGTGCCAGCAGCTTGGCAGCTAGCGGGGGGGCCTCAGGGGAGCTGTTTTTT. Translated, it gives CASSLAASGGASGELFF.

The chain carries TRBV19 and TRBJ2-2, with a tentative D call TRBD2 (5 bases). Germline loops: CDR1 LNHDA, CDR2 SQIVND (reference sequence). V was cut by 6 bases and J by 8 bases, with 10 bases left in between. The CDR3 covers 12 residues. The CDR3 nucleotides read TGTGCCAGTAGGGACTCCCTGGGGGAGCTGTTTTTT. Amino acids: CASRDSLGELFF.

The DNA of the CDR3 is TGTGCCAGCAGCGTCCGGGCCCAGGGTTCACCCCTCCACTTT. Its protein is CASSVRAQGSPLHF. The chain links TRBV5-6 to TRBJ1-6, with D possibly matching TRBD1 (5 bases). Germline values: CDR1 SGHDT, CDR2 YYEEEE. The CDR3 runs to 14 residues. Between the trimmed V and J ends, which lost 4 bases and 9 bases, there was a span of 14 bases.

The chain is built from TRBV19 and TRBJ1-5; D is undetermined. This CDR3 region has 9 residues. Germline V lookup: CDR1 LNHDA, CDR2 SQIVND (reference sequence). Trimming shortened V by 10 bases and J by 4 bases, and 2 bases separated the two germline ends. The CDR3 DNA follows: TGTGCCACAAATCAGCCCCAGCATTTT. It translates to CATNQPQHF.

Regarding this clone: Other DNA sequences in this sample translate to the same CDR3. Here the CDR3 reads CASSLGDYQETQYF. In DNA, the CDR3 is TGCGCCAGCAGCCTGGGGGACTACCAAGAGACCCAGTACTTC. V and J are TRBV5-1 and TRBJ2-5; tentatively, D is TRBD2 (6 bases). CDR3 size: 14 residues. CDR1 is SGHRS, CDR2 YFSETQ, per germline. V shed 4 bases and J shed 0 bases, with 10 bases lying between them.

This clone showed up just a few times. The chain recombines TRBV6-6 with TRBJ1-5; D gene uncertain. The CDR3 spans 13 residues. The V and J ends lost 7 bases and 3 bases respectively, with 10 bases between them. The germline CDR1 and CDR2 sequences are MNHNY and SVGAGI (reference sequence). The CDR3 coding sequence is TGTGCCAGCAAAGACAACCTCAATCAGCCCCAGCATTTT. Translating it yields CASKDNLNQPQHF.

This chain uses TRBV6-5 with TRBJ1-1; 9 nucleotides line up with TRBD1. Germline V gene sequence: CDR1 MNHEY, CDR2 SVGAGI. Losses at the gene ends were 2 bases for V and 0 bases for J; bases not matched to a gene: 4. This CDR3 has 16 residues. CDR3 coding DNA: TGTGCCAGCAGTTACCTACAGGGGGCTATGAACACTGAAGCTTTCTTT. Residues: CASSYLQGAMNTEAFF.